This TCR beta chain was retrieved from a study of blood T cell repertoires in COVID-19. Overall study: There were acute and convalescent COVID-19 samples, and they came from the United States, Italy and Spain.

This CDR3 contains 15 residues. Germline CDR1 and CDR2: SSHAT and FNYEAQ (reference sequence). Under the authors' procedure: Cell counts per sample came from amplifying reference gene primers. Using immunoSEQ multiplex PCR, the repertoire was profiled, and TCRdb retains in-frame clones only, with some absent. That table gives V, J and clone size, and the DNA gave D and trimming. The sample holds approximately 350,000 clones, less than 90% seen once. For recovered donors of Cohort 3, there were two negative PCRs, clearance, or symptom resolution. The sequence was collected from a woman aged 25 to 39 who had recovered from COVID-19. Sample: PBMCs or T cells enriched from blood (not recorded which). The chain links TRBV7-7 to TRBJ2-2; 8 bases line up with TRBD1. CDR3 nucleotides: TGTGCTAGCCGACCGACAGGGGCGGTCACCGGGGAGCTGTTTTTT. Translated: CASRPTGAVTGELFF.